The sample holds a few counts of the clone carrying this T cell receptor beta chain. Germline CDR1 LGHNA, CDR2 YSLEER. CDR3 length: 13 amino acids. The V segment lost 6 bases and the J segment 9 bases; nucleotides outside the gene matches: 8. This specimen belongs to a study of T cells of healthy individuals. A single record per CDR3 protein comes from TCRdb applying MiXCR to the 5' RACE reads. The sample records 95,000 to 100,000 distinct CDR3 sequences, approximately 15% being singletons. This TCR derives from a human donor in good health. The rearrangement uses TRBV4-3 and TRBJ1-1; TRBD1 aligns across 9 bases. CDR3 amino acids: CASRTGGEAQAFF. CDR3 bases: TGCGCCAGCAGAACAGGGGGCGAAGCCCAAGCTTTCTTT.